The clone carrying this TCR beta chain was found once. The same CDR3 also results from other DNA sequences found in this sample. The data derive from a study of shared clonotypes between healthy human individuals. Subsets obtained from CD4+ cells comprised CD45RA+ naive and CD45RA-negative memory cells. Sequencing used immunoSEQ multiplex PCR; TCRdb keeps in-frame clones, though not all of them. The profile shows more than 2 million clones, around 95% of them singletons. The CDR3 covers 14 residues. J lost 3 bases, V lost 0 bases, and 4 bases had no gene match. CDR1 is GTSNPN, CDR2 SVGIG, per germline (reference sequence).

Sequences were obtained from naive CD4+ T cells sorted from blood. Subset in this sample: CD45RA+ positively selected. The chain joins TRBV30 to TRBJ2-7; 8 nucleotides align to TRBD2. This TCR derives from a man younger than 35 in good health. CDR3 sequence (DNA): TGTGCCTGGAGTGTCGGGGGGGTTAGCTACGAGCAGTACTTC. It specifies CAWSVGGVSYEQYF.